Listed here are 10 T cell receptor beta chains from one sample, sequenced in a study of human T cells and chemical hapten exposure. The time point was: healthy volunteer bleed at 2 weeks. Unfractionated whole blood yielded total RNA. From the RACE reads, TCRdb called clonotypes with MiXCR, one entry per CDR3 protein. This sample yields 49,000 or so distinct CDR3 sequences, of which roughly 4.5% are seen a single time; 5.8% belongs to the top ten. The specimen sequenced was whole blood. Every receptor here comes from a human donor in good health. Some clones in this sample may be carry-over from other donors' samples.

This clonotype was seen many times. This rearrangement joins TRBV6-1 to TRBJ1-4; 10 positions agree with TRBD1. With V trimmed by 8 bases and J by 7 bases, 10 bases remained unmatched. Germline V gene sequence: CDR1 MNHNS, CDR2 SASEGT. The CDR3 is 15 amino acids. Here the CDR3 reads CASVRRQGAREKLFF. The CDR3 nucleotides read TGTGCCAGCGTTAGAAGACAGGGGGCGCGTGAAAAACTGTTTTTT.

The V gene is TRBV28, the J gene TRBJ1-4, with D tentatively TRBD1 (5 bases). The CDR3 extends over 16 amino acids. Trimming removed 2 bases at V and 8 bases at J, with 18 bases between. Germline loops: CDR1 MDHEN, CDR2 SYDVKM. The DNA of the CDR3 is TGTGCCAGCAGTTTACTGTGGAGAGGGGATAGGGAAAAACTGTTTTTT. It is translated as CASSLLWRGDREKLFF.

This clonotype has only a few counts. This chain uses TRBV29-1 with TRBJ2-7, with 9 positions matching TRBD1. The CDR3 extends over 12 amino acids. After removal of 7 bases from V and 3 bases from J, the junction contained 4 bases not matched to a gene. Germline V CDR1 and CDR2: SQVTM, ANQGSEA. The CDR3 sequence: CSAGTGSYEQYF. CDR3 nucleotides: TGCAGCGCCGGGACAGGGAGCTACGAGCAGTACTTC.

This clonotype showed up many times. The chain joins TRBV29-1 to TRBJ1-1, with D perhaps matching TRBD1 (5 bases). Germline V gene sequence: CDR1 SQVTM, CDR2 ANQGSEA. The V and J ends lost 4 bases and 4 bases respectively, with 19 bases between them. This CDR3 comprises 15 residues. CDR3 protein: CSVAPRVREGTEAFF. CDR3 nucleotide sequence: TGCAGCGTTGCCCCGAGGGTCAGGGAGGGCACTGAAGCTTTCTTT.

A note on this clonotype: The junction departs from germline at one end; a sequencing error may be responsible. The chain employs TRBV27 and TRBJ1-1; D remains unclear. In germline, CDR1 is MNHEY, CDR2 SMNVEV (reference sequence). The CDR3 has 14 residues. CDR3: CASPLKGPHTEDFF. DNA of the CDR3: TGTGCCAGCCCGCTAAAGGGCCCTCACACTGAAGATTTCTTT.

This clonotype was counted at least ten times. This chain uses TRBV7-9 with TRBJ2-7; a possible D gene is TRBD1 (6 bases). The CDR3 spans 14 residues. V lost 6 bases and J 6 bases, leaving 18 bases between the germline ends. Germline CDR1 is SEHNR and CDR2 is FQNEAQ (reference sequence). The DNA for the CDR3 is TGTGCCAGCAGTCTTTCTACAGGGTTGTCCGAGCAGTACTTC. This gives the protein CASSLSTGLSEQYF.

V is TRBV6-2 or TRBV6-3 and J is TRBJ2-1, with TRBD2 matching 9 bases. Trimming cost V 7 bases and J 5 bases; bases outside gene matches: 15. The CDR3 runs to 17 residues. CDR1 is MNHEY and CDR2 is SVGEGT in the germline V gene. In DNA form, the CDR3 reads TGTGCCAGCACTCCGTTTCTAGCGGGACGGGGACACAATGAGCAGTTCTTC. This codes for CASTPFLAGRGHNEQFF.

This clonotype occurred many times. The chain carries TRBV20-1 and TRBJ1-5; no clear D gene. Germline loops: CDR1 DFQATT, CDR2 SNEGSKA (reference sequence). Trimming cost V 3 bases and J 0 bases, with 6 bases left between them. The length of the CDR3 is 13 residues. Here the CDR3 reads CSARRVSNQPQHF. CDR3 sequence (DNA): TGCAGTGCTAGGAGGGTTAGCAATCAGCCCCAGCATTTT.

This clonotype was seen at least ten times. The chain carries TRBV13 and TRBJ2-7, with TRBD2 identical over 12 bases. J gave up 6 bases and V 5 bases, and 5 bases lay outside the gene matches. CDR3 length: 14 residues. Germline CDR1 and CDR2: PRHDT and FYEKMQ (reference sequence). The CDR3 coding sequence is TGTGCCAGCAGCGTGACTAGCGGGAGTGCCGAGCAGTACTTC. Protein product: CASSVTSGSAEQYF.

This clonotype occurred many times. The chain is built from TRBV7-9 and TRBJ1-1; D unclear. V was trimmed by 3 bases and J by 4 bases, leaving 24 bases between them. Germline V lookup: CDR1 SEHNR, CDR2 FQNEAQ (reference sequence). This CDR3 comprises 18 residues. The CDR3 DNA reads TGTGCCAGCAGCTTCCTCGGCGGTGGTTGGGAAGGAAGCACTGAAGCTTTCTTT. Translation gives CASSFLGGGWEGSTEAFF.